The following is a TCR beta chain sequence with its context. No antigen is known for it. Per-nucleotide qualities are absent, and no much larger clonotype sits a single base away. This specimen belongs to a study of blood T cells in healthy people across ages (dated by TCRdb to the mid-2010s). Study-level background: In model experiments, template switching captured about one uniquely barcoded TCR beta cDNA molecule for every two T cells. Age-related changes in TCR beta repertoire diversity were measured in the study by deep sequencing normalized with unique cDNA molecular identifiers. Donors were grouped into four age groups: young (average roughly 17 years), middle-aged (roughly 37), aged (around 66) and long-lived (about 82). To avoid experimental bias, donors of different ages were randomly spread across the sequencing lanes. Two additional independent replicas of 1 million unique cDNA reads from the same blood draw were analyzed for two donors (one aged 18 to 29 and one aged 80 or older).

Library method: 5' RACE. Sequenced using an Illumina HiSeq 2500. A second PCR of about 6 to 11 cycles was run with a J-beta primer mix and a sample-barcoded 5' primer. Each TCR beta cDNA molecule received a unique molecular identifier from a template-switch 5' adaptor carrying 12 random nucleotides. At least 2.5 million CDR3-containing paired-end reads were obtained from each sample. First-strand cDNA was synthesized from all RNA with the Mint cDNA synthesis kit, primed by a TRBC-specific oligonucleotide. All cDNA was treated with uracil-DNA glycosylase and then went through a first 18-cycle PCR with the universal primers M1SS and BC2_uni_R. In the original analysis: For normalization, 1 million high-quality reads were randomly selected from each sample, with every read carrying a distinct molecular identifier. Instead of being binned into consensus sequences, reads with shared molecular identifiers were discarded. CDR3 identification, clonotype clustering and error correction used MiTCR with a Q25 quality threshold and the strictest error-elimination algorithm. Lower-bound total TCR beta diversity was estimated with a nonparametric unseen species model using Euler transformation. TCRdb took the public reads, trimmed them with fastp at Q25, ran MiXCR for clone calling and kept in-frame beta chains. Rows matching on CDR3 protein sequence are summarized as one entry with the most common DNA and genes. The authors' filters were not applied to this entry. The sample table records around 1,500,000 distinct CDR3 sequences; about 28% of these occur just once. The ten most abundant clones make up approximately 7.7% of the sample.

The 39 donors, aged 6 to 90 years, were systemically healthy Caucasian individuals from Russia. Each donor gave about 9.8 milliliters of peripheral blood, drawn into EDTA-treated Vacutainer tubes. Ficoll-Paque density-gradient centrifugation was used to isolate PBMCs, with at least 6.5 million per sample. Trizol reagent was used to extract total RNA from the PBMCs, yielding at least 6 micrograms per sample. The percentages of naive CD45RAhigh/CD27high T cells were determined by flow cytometry on a PBMC aliquot from every donor. Points the paper makes about the study in general: Compared with the aged group, the long-lived group had more naive CD4+ T cells, fewer expanded clones and increased TCR diversity, a pattern suggesting age selection. Observed TCR beta diversity correlated strongly with the percentage of naive T cells measured by flow cytometry. Observed TCR beta diversity per million T cells fell roughly linearly with age, and a significant reduction was already apparent by age around 36. Estimates of total diversity based on one million sequenced T cells were considered lower bounds and underestimates. Since profiling was done on bulk unsorted PBMCs, naive and antigen-experienced compartments could not be conclusively compared. Donor CMV infection status was unknown, potentially confounding age-related changes in expanded clonotypes.

Sequences SNHLY (CDR1) and FYNNEI (CDR2) are obtained from the germline V gene. Trimming costs V 10 bases and J 6 bases, and their ends lie 16 bases apart. Measured from the cysteine to the phenylalanine, the CDR3 is 13 residues long. Only CDR3 DNA remains: 39 bases, in frame from the first base. The source is a woman aged 30 to 39 in good health. The chain uses TRBV2 and TRBJ1-5; TRBD1 is perhaps the D gene, given 6 matching bases. Input material: blood. Read as DNA, the sequence is TGTGCCACCAATAGGGGGGAACCTCAGCCCCAGCATTTT. This gives the protein CATNRGEPQPQHF.